The 25 T cell receptor beta chains below were found in one sample sequenced in a study of shared clonotypes between healthy human individuals. TCRdb's table, derived via immunoSEQ multiplex PCR, lists solely in-frame clones and lacks some. The sample includes 2 million to 2.5 million clones, 85% to 95% of them seen just once. Sequenced material: naive CD4+ T cells from PBMCs. Subset defined: CD45RA+ positively selected. These receptor sequences come from a young man in good health. Some clones in this sample may be carry-over from other donors' samples.

This chain uses TRBV18 with TRBJ2-1; D is possibly TRBD1 or TRBD2 (6 bases each). Germline V gene sequence: CDR1 KGHSH, CDR2 LQKENI. V lost 1 base and J 0 bases, leaving 13 bases between the germline ends. The CDR3 is 17 residues long. DNA of the CDR3: TGTGCCAGCTCACCACTTGTCGGGGGCAGCTCCTACAATGAGCAGTTCTTC. As protein: CASSPLVGGSSYNEQFF.

This clone appeared a single time. The V and J genes are TRBV7-9 and TRBJ1-1; D possibly corresponds to TRBD1 (5 bases). From germline, CDR1 is SEHNR and CDR2 FQNEAQ (reference sequence). The CDR3 sequence is 14 residues long. Trimming removed 0 bases from V and 7 bases from J, with 12 bases in between. The CDR3 region has the DNA TGTGCCAGCAGCTTAGCCCTCGGGGGAAATGAAGCTTTCTTT. Amino acid sequence: CASSLALGGNEAFF.

The CDR3 loop reads CASSLASGQITGELFF. The CDR3 DNA reads as TGTGCCAGCAGCTTGGCCAGCGGGCAAATCACCGGGGAGCTGTTTTTT. The chain carries TRBV5-4 and TRBJ2-2; perhaps TRBD2 as D (6 bases). Deletions cut 0 bases from V and 4 bases from J, with 13 bases between. Looked up from germline, CDR1 is SGHNT and CDR2 is YYREEE (reference sequence). This CDR3 region has 16 residues. Full variable domain (missing parts from reference TRBV5-4 and TRBJ2-2): ETGVTQSPTHLIKTRGQQVTLRCSSQSGHNTVSWYQQALGQGPQFIFQYYREEENGRGNFPPRFSGLQFPNYSSELNVNALELDDSALYLCASSLASGQITGELFFGEGSRLTVL.

The J gene is TRBJ2-7, the V gene TRBV5-1, with D possibly being TRBD1 (8 bases). With 4 bases removed from V and 4 bases from J, the gap between germline ends came to 18 bases. The CDR3 extends over 15 amino acids. The germline gives CDR1 SGHRS, CDR2 YFSETQ. The CDR3 DNA is TGCGCCAGCAGCGTTGACAGGGGAGGGGGATACGAGCAGTACTTC. Its protein product is CASSVDRGGGYEQYF.

The J gene is TRBJ2-7, the V gene TRBV19; no definite D call. With 1 base removed from V and 0 bases from J, the gap between germline ends came to 7 bases. CDR3 size: 14 residues. Germline V CDR1 and CDR2: LNHDA, SQIVND (reference sequence). In DNA form, the CDR3 reads TGTGCCAGTAGTATAGTAACAGTCTCCTACGAGCAGTACTTC. It is translated as CASSIVTVSYEQYF.

The CDR3 loop is CASSVGVDSRAQHF. The CDR3 DNA is TGTGCCAGCAGCGTAGGGGTCGACAGTCGAGCCCAGCATTTT. The rearrangement uses TRBV9 and TRBJ1-5; tentatively, D is TRBD1 (5 bases). The CDR3 loop spans 14 amino acids. The germline V gene encodes CDR1 SGDLS and CDR2 YYNGEE. Trimming pared 0 bases from V and 11 bases from J, leaving 15 bases between.

V and J are TRBV30 and TRBJ1-2; 7 nucleotides agree with TRBD1. The germline CDR1 and CDR2 sequences are GTSNPN and SVGIG (reference sequence). Trimming took 0 bases from V and 6 from J; bases not matched to a gene: 10. The CDR3 loop spans 15 amino acids. CDR3 in DNA: TGTGCCTGGAGTGTACAAGGGGGCTGGACGGATGGCTACACCTTC. Its translation is CAWSVQGGWTDGYTF.

This clone came up a few times. The rearrangement joins TRBV4-2 to TRBJ1-5; 7 positions agree with TRBD1. The CDR3 has 15 amino acids. Germline V CDR1 and CDR2: LGHNA, YNFKEQ. V was pared by 6 bases and J by 3 bases, with 8 bases of the junction left unmatched. The CDR3 sequence: CASRYTGTANQPQHF. The CDR3 nucleotides are TGTGCCAGCAGGTACACCGGGACAGCCAATCAGCCCCAGCATTTT.

The J gene is TRBJ2-2, the V gene TRBV29-1; no clear D gene. The germline V gene has CDR1 SQVTM and CDR2 ANQGSEA. The CDR3 has 12 residues. Deletions cut 6 bases from V and 7 bases from J, with 12 bases between. The CDR3 sequence is CSVNEDFGELFF. CDR3 DNA sequence: TGCAGCGTAAATGAGGATTTCGGGGAGCTGTTTTTT.

The chain couples TRBV14 to TRBJ2-6, with a possible D match to TRBD1 (5 bases). CDR1 is SGHDN and CDR2 is FVKESK in the germline V gene. V lost 5 bases to trimming and J lost 1 base, with 12 bases between them. The CDR3 loop spans 16 amino acids. DNA of the CDR3: TGTGCCAGCAGCAAATTCCCAGGGTCTGGGGCCAACGTCCTGACTTTC. It codes for CASSKFPGSGANVLTF. Using reference TRBV14 and TRBJ2-6 for the parts outside the CDR3, the full variable domain is EAGVTQFPSHSVIEKGQTVTLRCDPISGHDNLYWYRRVMGKEIKFLLHFVKESKQDESGMPNNRFLAERTGGTYSTLKVQPAELEDSGVYFCASSKFPGSGANVLTFGAGSRLTVL.

The chain couples TRBV5-1 to TRBJ2-5; 11 bases fit TRBD2. Losses at the gene ends were 4 bases for V and 5 bases for J; bases not matched to a gene: 7. CDR1 is SGHRS, CDR2 YFSETQ, per germline. The CDR3 is 15 amino acids. CDR3 DNA: TGCGCCAGCAGCGATAGCGGGAGGGCCGAGGAGACCCAGTACTTC. Translation: CASSDSGRAEETQYF.

This chain connects TRBV9 to TRBJ2-1; 8 nucleotides match TRBD2. This CDR3 has 17 amino acids. Germline CDR1 reads SGDLS; CDR2 reads YYNGEE. V gave up 3 bases and J gave up 0 bases; unmatched junction bases: 8. This chain's CDR3 is CASSDIPGLGSYNEQFF. The CDR3 region has the DNA TGTGCCAGCAGCGACATACCGGGACTAGGCTCCTACAATGAGCAGTTCTTC.

V is TRBV5-4 and J is TRBJ2-2; D unclear. Trimming shortened V by 4 bases and J by 1 base, and 5 bases separated the two germline ends. The CDR3 consists of 13 residues. Germline CDR1 is SGHNT and CDR2 is YYREEE (reference sequence). In DNA form, the CDR3 reads TGTGCCAGCAGCCGGATGAACACCGGGGAGCTGTTTTTT. It translates to CASSRMNTGELFF.

V usage is TRBV18 and J usage is TRBJ2-1, with D perhaps matching TRBD1 (5 bases). Germline-derived CDR1 and CDR2 are KGHSH and LQKENI. The CDR3 consists of 14 residues. V dropped 4 bases and J dropped 4 bases, with 11 bases sitting between them. The CDR3: CASSRTDSYNEQFF. In nucleotides, the CDR3 is TGTGCCAGCTCACGCACCGACAGTTACAATGAGCAGTTCTTC.

The V call is TRBV6-1, the J call TRBJ2-1; 10 bases line up with TRBD2. J was trimmed by 7 bases and V by 6 bases; bases with no gene match: 9. The CDR3 length is 15 residues. Germline CDR1 and CDR2: MNHNS and SASEGT. The CDR3 DNA sequence: TGTGCCAGCAGATTAGCGGGAGGTTGGGTGAATGAGCAGTTCTTC. Amino acids: CASRLAGGWVNEQFF.

The rearrangement uses TRBV11-3 and TRBJ1-1; TRBD1 matches 9 bases. Unmatched junction bases numbered 13, after V lost 0 bases and J lost 5 bases. CDR3 size: 18 residues. Germline V lookup: CDR1 SGHNT, CDR2 YENEEA. CDR3 residues: CASSLDGGTGRFRTEAFF. The CDR3 DNA sequence: TGTGCCAGCAGCTTAGATGGGGGGACAGGGCGTTTTAGAACTGAAGCTTTCTTT.

Comments on this clone: The sample carries other DNA sequences with the same CDR3. J is TRBJ2-3 and V is TRBV5-1; D gene uncertain. CDR1 and CDR2 from the germline V gene are SGHRS and YFSETQ. This CDR3 spans 13 amino acids. V was shortened by 2 bases and J by 1 base, with 5 bases between the two germline ends. The CDR3 coding sequence is TGCGCCAGCAGCTTACAAGGCACAGATACGCAGTATTTT. Translation: CASSLQGTDTQYF.

This clone was seen just once. The same CDR3 also results from other DNA sequences found in this sample. The CDR3: CAISPGQGTEAFF. For the CDR3, the DNA is TGTGCCATCAGCCCGGGACAAGGGACTGAAGCTTTCTTT. The rearrangement uses TRBV10-3 and TRBJ1-1; TRBD1 might be the D (6 bases). The CDR3 has 13 amino acids. Germline V lookup: CDR1 ENHRY, CDR2 SYGVKD. The V end lost 6 bases, the J end lost 5 bases, and 13 bases lay between the germline ends.

The chain recombines TRBV28 with TRBJ2-3; possible D gene TRBD2, 5 bases. CDR3 length: 16 residues. Trimming left V 4 bases short and J 3 bases short, with 17 bases between. CDR1 is MDHEN, CDR2 SYDVKM, per germline. The CDR3 DNA is TGTGCCAGCAGTTCCCGCGGGTATGGAAGTACAGATACGCAGTATTTT. This codes for CASSSRGYGSTDTQYF. The variable domain in full, with the rest retrieved from reference TRBV28 and TRBJ2-3, is DVKVTQSSRYLVKRTGEKVFLECVQDMDHENMFWYRQDPGLGLRLIYFSYDVKMKEKGDIPEGYSVSREKKERFSLILESASTNQTSMYLCASSSRGYGSTDTQYFGPGTRLTVL.

The J gene is TRBJ1-2, the V gene TRBV19; D possibly corresponds to TRBD1 (5 bases). The V gene's germline CDR1 is LNHDA and CDR2 SQIVND (reference sequence). V dropped 6 bases and J dropped 6 bases, with 14 bases sitting between them. The CDR3 is made up of 13 amino acids. CDR3: CASSRGLRDGYTF. In DNA, the CDR3 is TGTGCCAGTAGCCGGGGACTGCGGGATGGCTACACCTTC.

The rearrangement uses TRBV11-2 and TRBJ2-7; a weak D match, TRBD1 (6 bases). Trimming stripped 2 bases from V and 5 bases from J, with 13 bases between. The CDR3 length is 14 residues. Germline V gene lookup returns CDR1 SGHAT and CDR2 FQNNGV. The CDR3 region has the DNA TGTGCCAGCAGCTTACGGTCAGGGGCACACGAGCAGTACTTC. Protein sequence: CASSLRSGAHEQYF.

The chain is built from TRBV2 and TRBJ2-1; D not resolved. CDR1 is SNHLY, CDR2 FYNNEI, per germline. This CDR3 has 19 amino acids. V was cut by 1 base and J by 5 bases, with 24 bases left in between. CDR3 in DNA: TGTGCCAGCAGTGAAGAGTCGCCACGAATGGGCTCAATGGACAATGAGCAGTTCTTC. Translation: CASSEESPRMGSMDNEQFF.

V usage is TRBV28 and J usage is TRBJ2-2, with D uncertain. Per germline, CDR1 MDHEN and CDR2 SYDVKM. The CDR3 is 15 residues long. V lost 1 base to trimming and J lost 0 bases, with 6 bases between them. This CDR3 reads CASSLFTTNTGELFF. The CDR3 region has the DNA TGTGCCAGCAGTTTATTTACTACGAACACCGGGGAGCTGTTTTTT. Variable domain in full (rest from reference TRBV28 and TRBJ2-2): DVKVTQSSRYLVKRTGEKVFLECVQDMDHENMFWYRQDPGLGLRLIYFSYDVKMKEKGDIPEGYSVSREKKERFSLILESASTNQTSMYLCASSLFTTNTGELFFGEGSRLTVL.

With respect to this clone: Within the sample, other DNA sequences also encode this same CDR3. CDR3 residues: CASSLGSPNEKLFF. For the CDR3, the DNA is TGTGCCAGCAGCCTCGGGAGCCCTAATGAAAAACTGTTTTTT. J is TRBJ1-4 and V is TRBV7-9, with unresolved D. The CDR3 has 14 residues. Trimming shortened V by 5 bases and J by 3 bases, and 10 bases separated the two germline ends. Germline V CDR1 and CDR2: SEHNR, FQNEAQ (reference sequence). The entire variable domain, with the rest obtained from reference TRBV7-9 and TRBJ1-4, is as follows: DTGVSQNPRHKITKRGQNVTFRCDPISEHNRLYWYRQTLGQGPEFLTYFQNEAQLEKSRLLSDRFSAERPKGSFSTLEIQRTEQGDSAMYLCASSLGSPNEKLFFGSGTQLSVL.

The genes are TRBV27 and TRBJ1-2; TRBD1 is a possible D gene (6 bases). Germline V gives CDR1 MNHEY, CDR2 SMNVEV (reference sequence). V dropped 5 bases and J dropped 4 bases, with 17 bases sitting between them. The CDR3 is 15 amino acids. As DNA, the CDR3 is TGTGCCAGCAGTCCGCCAGGGGCCAGGGGCTATGGCTACACCTTC. Amino acid sequence: CASSPPGARGYGYTF.